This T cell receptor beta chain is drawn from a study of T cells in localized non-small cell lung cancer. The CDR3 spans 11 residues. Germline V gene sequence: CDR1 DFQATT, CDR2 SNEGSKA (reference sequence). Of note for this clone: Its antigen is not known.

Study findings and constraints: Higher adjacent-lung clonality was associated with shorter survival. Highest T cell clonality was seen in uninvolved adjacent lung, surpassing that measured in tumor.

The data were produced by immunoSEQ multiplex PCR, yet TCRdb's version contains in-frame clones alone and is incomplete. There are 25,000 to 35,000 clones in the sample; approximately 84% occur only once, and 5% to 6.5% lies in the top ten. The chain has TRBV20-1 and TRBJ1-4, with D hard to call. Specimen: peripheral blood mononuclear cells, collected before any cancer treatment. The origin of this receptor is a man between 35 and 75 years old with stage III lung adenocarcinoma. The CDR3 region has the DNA TGCAGCGCGCCGGAACGTGAAAAACTGTTTTTT. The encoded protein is CSAPEREKLFF.